This T cell receptor beta chain was found in a study of blood T cell repertoires in COVID-19. Background on the study: The samples span acute and convalescent COVID-19 from the United States, Italy and Spain. PBMCs, B-cell-depleted T cells, or T cells were the source of the cDNA or gDNA that made up the material.

There are a few counts of this clone. V shed 1 base and J shed 3 bases, with 7 bases lying between them. The CDR3 has 14 residues. The germline V gene has CDR1 LGHDT and CDR2 YNNKEL (reference sequence). The method was immunoSEQ multiplex PCR; TCRdb's version includes in-frame clones alone and lacks a portion of them. The repertoire includes fewer than 55,000 clones, 75% to 85% of them detected once, and less than 3% sits in the top ten. The TCR originated in an older woman with acute or convalescent COVID-19. Sequenced material: peripheral blood. The chain links TRBV3-1 (or the pseudogene TRBV3-2) to TRBJ1-3; perhaps TRBD1 as D (5 bases). DNA for the CDR3: TGTGCCAGCAGCCAAGCAGGGTTTGGAAACACCATATATTTT. Residues: CASSQAGFGNTIYF.